The 5 T cell receptor beta chains listed next were all sequenced from one sample in a study of T cell responses to AZD1222 COVID-19 vaccine. Only in-frame clones appear in the TCRdb table, and some are missing; sequencing was by immunoSEQ multiplex PCR. The profile covers fewer than 180,000 clones, with roughly 90% appearing a single time and roughly 3.4% taken by the ten largest. Sequenced material: peripheral blood, taken 28 days after the second AZD1222 dose. The receptors come from an adult who received the AZD1222 COVID-19 vaccine.

The CDR3 nucleotides are TGTGCCAGCAGCTTTAGTCCAGGGGTAGGTGGAAACACCATATATTTT. It codes for CASSFSPGVGGNTIYF. The chain combines TRBV9 with TRBJ1-3, with D possibly TRBD1 on 6 matching bases. CDR1 is SGDLS and CDR2 is YYNGEE in the germline V gene. With 4 bases removed from V and 3 bases from J, the gap between germline ends came to 17 bases. The CDR3 is 16 residues long.

This sequence joins TRBV27 and TRBJ1-1; D perhaps matches TRBD1 (5 bases). The CDR3 is 13 amino acids. Germline CDR1 and CDR2: MNHEY and SMNVEV (reference sequence). The V end was cut by 6 bases, the J end by 6 bases, with 14 bases between. CDR3 nucleotide sequence: TGTGCCAGCAGCATGGGGGGAAAACCTGAAGCTTTCTTT. It translates to CASSMGGKPEAFF.

The rearrangement uses TRBV10-2 and TRBJ1-2, with D tentatively TRBD1 (6 bases). V lost 6 bases to trimming and J lost 6 bases, with 14 bases between them. CDR1 and CDR2 (germline): WSHSY, SAAADI. The CDR3 consists of 13 residues. In DNA, the CDR3 is TGCGCCAGCAGGAATCAGGGGATACATGGCTACACCTTC. Amino acids: CASRNQGIHGYTF.

The V and J genes are TRBV3-1 (or the pseudogene TRBV3-2) and TRBJ2-7; D may be TRBD1 (6 bases). V lost 1 base to trimming and J lost 3 bases, with 16 bases between them. Germline V lookup: CDR1 LGHDT, CDR2 YNNKEL (reference sequence). The CDR3 totals 16 residues. The CDR3 protein is CASSQGWIGQSYEQYF. In nucleotides, the CDR3 is TGTGCCAGCAGCCAAGGGTGGATAGGACAGAGCTACGAGCAGTACTTC.

The chain recombines TRBV27 with TRBJ2-5; the match to TRBD2 covers 7 bases. Germline assignment: CDR1 MNHEY and CDR2 SMNVEV (reference sequence). This CDR3 is 15 amino acids long. Trimming removed 1 base from V and 3 bases from J; junction bases left unmatched: 5. CDR3 DNA: TGTGCCAGCAGTTTATGGGGTCTAGCGGAAGAGACCCAGTACTTC. Protein sequence: CASSLWGLAEETQYF.